The 20 T cell receptor beta chains below all came from one sample that was sequenced in a study of read filtering for tumor transcriptome and immune sequencing. This library used roughly 400 ng RNA and molecular barcoded adaptors spanning alpha/delta and beta/gamma chains. TCRdb reanalysed the reads using MiXCR and keeps one entry per CDR3 protein. This repertoire shows about 38,000 distinct CDR3 sequences, approximately 14% found once; its top ten account for about 17%. Sequencing was performed on a population of CD138-negative cells sorted from bone marrow. These receptors came from a donor aged 40 or over with multiple myeloma.

With regard to this clonotype: A read error may produce the germline difference seen at one junction end. The chain employs TRBV28 and TRBJ1-5; D unclear. This CDR3 spans 16 amino acids. Germline CDR1 is MDHEN and CDR2 is SYDVKM. The DNA of the CDR3 is TGTGCTAGCAGTGGGCGCCGTCCCCCTTTTCGGCAGCCCCAGCATTTT. Residues: CASSGRRPPFRQPQHF.

This chain connects TRBV5-1 to TRBJ2-1; TRBD1 agrees at 10 bases. Germline lookup yields CDR1 SGHRS and CDR2 YFSETQ. The CDR3 has 17 amino acids. V shed 3 bases, J shed 7 bases, and the junction held 13 bases outside the gene matches. The CDR3 DNA reads as TGCGCCAGCAGCTCGGGCCGACAGGGGGCTTCTTCGAATGAGCAGTTCTTC. Protein: CASSSGRQGASSNEQFF.

This clonotype was found many times. The V call is TRBV5-1, the J call TRBJ2-7; D might be TRBD1 or TRBD2, each matching 5 bases. The CDR3 sequence is 13 residues long. CDR1 is SGHRS, CDR2 YFSETQ, per germline. The V end lost 5 bases, the J end lost 7 bases, and 16 bases lay between the germline ends. DNA for the CDR3: TGCGCCAGCAGTCCCTCAACGGGGCTGGAGCAGTACTTC. This codes for CASSPSTGLEQYF.

This clonotype was seen repeatedly, ten times or more. The J gene is TRBJ2-5, the V gene TRBV10-3, with 10 bases fitting TRBD1. The CDR3 is 17 amino acids. Looked up from germline, CDR1 is ENHRY and CDR2 is SYGVKD. V shed 2 bases, J shed 3 bases, and the junction held 9 bases outside the gene matches. CDR3 in amino acids: CAISERIPGQGKETQYF. The DNA for the CDR3 is TGTGCCATCAGTGAGCGGATCCCGGGACAGGGGAAAGAGACCCAGTACTTC.

Worth noting for this clonotype: A much larger clone differs from this one at a single base, so this may be a read error. The chain has TRBV7-9 and TRBJ2-3, with D perhaps matching TRBD2 (5 bases). The CDR3 is 16 amino acids. V shed 1 base and J shed 4 bases, with 15 bases lying between them. Per the germline V gene, CDR1 is SEHNR and CDR2 is FQNEAQ (reference sequence). CDR3 sequence: CASSLVGGASPDTQYF. The CDR3 DNA is TGTGCCAGCAGCTTAGTCGGAGGTGCTAGCCCAGATACGCAGTATTTT.

This clonotype was seen more than once but under ten times. The chain recombines TRBV11-2 with TRBJ2-2; no clear D gene. V was shortened by 8 bases and J by 4 bases, with 14 bases between the two germline ends. The CDR3 consists of 14 residues. The germline V gene encodes CDR1 SGHAT and CDR2 FQNNGV. The CDR3 sequence is CASELSVGTGELFF. The CDR3 coding sequence is TGTGCCAGCGAGCTTAGTGTTGGCACCGGGGAGCTGTTTTTT.

In this sample, this clonotype turned up many times. The chain uses TRBV2 and TRBJ2-7, with D perhaps TRBD1 (5 bases). Trimming took off 6 bases at V and 6 bases at J, with 15 bases between the two ends. The germline V gene encodes CDR1 SNHLY and CDR2 FYNNEI. The CDR3 length is 13 residues. The CDR3 DNA reads as TGTGCCAGCAGCTACCAGGGATTGAGCGAGCAGTACTTC. As protein: CASSYQGLSEQYF.

This clonotype has a handful of counts. V and J are TRBV28 and TRBJ1-5, with D unresolved. This CDR3 region has 13 residues. V was shortened by 7 bases and J by 3 bases, with 10 bases between the two germline ends. CDR1 is MDHEN and CDR2 is SYDVKM in the germline V gene. CDR3 in DNA: TGTGCCAGCAACGAGCAGGACAATCAGCCCCAGCATTTT. As protein: CASNEQDNQPQHF.

This clonotype was counted at least ten times. The CDR3 here is CASSIRVDTEAFF. Here the CDR3 DNA reads TGTGCCAGTAGTATACGAGTTGACACTGAAGCTTTCTTT. This chain joins TRBV19 and TRBJ1-1; D not resolved. The CDR3 is made up of 13 amino acids. The V end lost 2 bases, the J end lost 3 bases, and 7 bases lay between the germline ends. Germline V CDR1 and CDR2: LNHDA, SQIVND (reference sequence).

As concerns this clonotype: It is likely a read error: a sequence one base away is far more abundant. The chain combines TRBV11-1 with TRBJ2-1, with 10 bases aligning to TRBD2. The CDR3 runs 14 residues. CDR1 is SGHAT and CDR2 is FQDESV in the germline V gene (reference sequence). This CDR3 reads CASSSGGTYNERFF. The CDR3 nucleotides are TGTGCCAGCAGTAGCGGGGGGACCTACAATGAGCGGTTCTTC.

This clonotype was found many times. V is TRBV19 and J is TRBJ2-1, with unresolved D. CDR3 length equals 11 residues. The V end lost 3 bases, the J end lost 10 bases, and 7 bases lay between the germline ends. Germline V lookup: CDR1 LNHDA, CDR2 SQIVND (reference sequence). The chain's CDR3 is CASSISSEQFF. CDR3 DNA: TGTGCCAGTAGTATTAGTTCGGAGCAGTTCTTC.

This clonotype has a count of ten or more. The chain carries TRBV3-1 and TRBJ2-1; 10 bases are shared with TRBD2. The V segment lost 4 bases and the J segment 12 bases; nucleotides outside the gene matches: 15. The CDR3 sequence is 16 residues long. Germline CDR1 reads LGHDT; CDR2 reads YNNKEL (reference sequence). CDR3 loop: CASSRRGSGGATAQFF. In DNA, the CDR3 is TGTGCCAGCAGCCGAAGGGGGAGCGGGGGGGCCACGGCGCAGTTCTTC.

This clonotype was observed at least ten times. The J gene is TRBJ2-7, the V gene TRBV19; TRBD1 aligns across 12 bases. The germline gives CDR1 LNHDA, CDR2 SQIVND (reference sequence). V lost 8 bases to trimming and J lost 5 bases; unmatched junction nucleotides: 10. This CDR3 spans 15 amino acids. For the CDR3, the DNA is TGTGCCAGTTCTTTGGGGACAGGGGGCCTCAACGAGCAGTACTTC. This gives the protein CASSLGTGGLNEQYF. The whole variable domain, remainder taken from reference TRBV19 and TRBJ2-7, is DGGITQSPKYLFRKEGQNVTLSCEQNLNHDAMYWYRQDPGQGLRLIYYSQIVNDFQKGDIAEGYSVSREKKESFPLTVTSAQKNPTAFYLCASSLGTGGLNEQYFGPGTRLTVT.

There are many counts of this clonotype. The chain uses TRBV5-5 and TRBJ2-5, with no clear D. Trimming pared 6 bases from V and 4 bases from J, leaving 16 bases between. Germline V lookup: CDR1 SGHKS, CDR2 YYEKEE (reference sequence). This CDR3 spans 14 amino acids. This CDR3 is CASTLRVGGETQYF. The CDR3 DNA sequence: TGTGCCAGCACCCTTCGGGTAGGCGGAGAGACCCAGTACTTC.

This clonotype showed up many times. V is TRBV5-5 and J is TRBJ2-7, with D possibly TRBD2 on 5 matching bases. The germline V and J ends were trimmed by 0 bases and 2 bases, with 15 bases remaining between them. Germline CDR1 and CDR2: SGHKS and YYEKEE (reference sequence). This CDR3 contains 16 residues. Here the CDR3 reads CASSLGTSRGAYEQYF. CDR3 sequence (DNA): TGTGCCAGCAGCTTGGGAACTAGTCGTGGGGCCTACGAGCAGTACTTC.

Comment on this clonotype: Possible read error: a much larger clone is one base away. V and J are TRBV20-1 and TRBJ1-1, with 7 bases fitting TRBD1. This CDR3 spans 12 amino acids. V lost 6 bases and J lost 6; bases outside the gene matches: 7. CDR1 is DFQATT and CDR2 is SNEGSKA in the germline V gene (reference sequence). The CDR3 is CSAGTERSEAFF. CDR3 sequence (DNA): TGCAGTGCCGGGACAGAGAGGTCTGAAGCTTTCTTT.

The chain links TRBV11-2 to TRBJ2-6; D remains unclear. Germline V CDR1 and CDR2: SGHAT, FQNNGV. This CDR3 contains 18 residues. The V end lost 0 bases, the J end lost 1 base, and 13 bases lay between the germline ends. CDR3: CASSLDGYKRSGANVLTF. The DNA for the CDR3 is TGTGCCAGCAGCTTAGATGGGTACAAGAGGTCTGGGGCCAACGTCCTGACTTTC. The variable domain in full, completed from reference TRBV11-2 and TRBJ2-6, reads EAGVAQSPRYKIIEKRQSVAFWCNPISGHATLYWYQQILGQGPKLLIQFQNNGVVDDSQLPKDRFSAERLKGVDSTLKIQPAKLEDSAVYLCASSLDGYKRSGANVLTFGAGSRLTVL.

There are many counts of this clonotype. V gene TRBV20-1 combines with J gene TRBJ2-3; 11 nucleotides align to TRBD2. J was trimmed by 2 bases and V by 5 bases; bases with no gene match: 6. There are 15 residues in the CDR3. Looked up from germline, CDR1 is DFQATT and CDR2 is SNEGSKA (reference sequence). The CDR3 loop reads CSAAIAGGDTDTQYF. The DNA for the CDR3 is TGCAGTGCTGCTATAGCGGGGGGGGACACAGATACGCAGTATTTT.

This chain uses TRBV28 with TRBJ2-1; a weak D match, TRBD2 (6 bases). There are 16 residues in the CDR3. V gave up 6 bases and J gave up 8 bases, with 23 bases separating them. The V gene's germline CDR1 is MDHEN and CDR2 SYDVKM. The CDR3 reads CASSVGFGAGLDEQFF. The CDR3 DNA sequence: TGTGCCAGCAGCGTCGGGTTTGGGGCGGGGTTGGATGAGCAGTTCTTC.

At least ten counts were recorded for this clonotype. The chain has TRBV6-2 or TRBV6-3 and TRBJ2-7; D ambiguous. Germline assignment: CDR1 MNHEY and CDR2 SVGEGT. V gave up 8 bases and J gave up 2 bases, with 13 bases separating them. The CDR3 totals 13 residues. Written as DNA, the CDR3 is TGTGCCAGCTGTAGCTCCGTTACCTACGAGCAGTACTTC. Its protein is CASCSSVTYEQYF.